The 21 T cell receptor beta chains reported below all come from one sample, sequenced in a study of shared clonotypes between healthy human individuals. Measured with immunoSEQ multiplex PCR; TCRdb has only the in-frame clones, and not every one. The repertoire holds around 1.1 million clones, with around 78% as singletons. The sample comprised memory CD4+ T cells from PBMCs. Noted subset: CD45RA-negative fraction. The receptors come from a man between 18 and 29 years old in good health. Some clones in this sample may be carry-over from other donors' samples.

V and J are TRBV9 and TRBJ1-4, with D possibly TRBD1 on 6 matching bases. Germline V gene lookup returns CDR1 SGDLS and CDR2 YYNGEE. Trimming stripped 3 bases from V and 5 bases from J, with 11 bases between. CDR3 size: 14 residues. The CDR3 region has the DNA TGTGCCAGCAGCGGTGGACAGAGAAATGAAAAACTGTTTTTT. This encodes CASSGGQRNEKLFF. Combining the CDR3 with reference TRBV9 and TRBJ1-4 gives the whole variable domain DSGVTQTPKHLITATGQRVTLRCSPRSGDLSVYWYQQSLDQGLQFLIQYYNGEERAKGNILERFSAQQFPDLHSELNLSSLELGDSALYFCASSGGQRNEKLFFGSGTQLSVL.

J is TRBJ1-2 and V is TRBV15; 7 nucleotides line up with TRBD1. The CDR3 is made up of 13 amino acids. Germline trimming cut 4 bases from V and 5 bases from J; bases unmatched to any gene: 4. Germline CDR1 is LNHNV and CDR2 is YYDKDF (reference sequence). The CDR3 loop is CATSNAGGYGYTF. CDR3 nucleotides: TGTGCCACCAGCAACGCAGGGGGTTATGGCTACACCTTC. Looking up the rest from reference TRBV15 and TRBJ1-2 gives the full variable domain: DAMVIQNPRYQVTQFGKPVTLSCSQTLNHNVMYWYQQKSSQAPKLLFHYYDKDFNNEADTPDNFQSRRPNTSFCFLDIRSPGLGDTAMYLCATSNAGGYGYTFGSGTRLTVV.

In the case of this clone: This likely reflects a read error, since a far larger clone is one base away. This chain joins TRBV30 and TRBJ2-2, with D perhaps matching TRBD2 (6 bases). This CDR3 region has 14 residues. V lost 5 bases and J lost 6, with 16 bases in between. The germline gives CDR1 GTSNPN, CDR2 SVGIG (reference sequence). CDR3 sequence: CAWAGWGTAGELFF. In DNA, the CDR3 is TGTGCCTGGGCGGGATGGGGGACCGCCGGGGAGCTGTTTTTT.

The chain combines TRBV29-1 with TRBJ1-2, with 7 positions matching TRBD1. V lost 7 bases to trimming and J lost 5 bases; unmatched junction nucleotides: 10. This CDR3 spans 13 amino acids. Germline CDR1 reads SQVTM; CDR2 reads ANQGSEA. The CDR3 bases are TGCAGCGCCGGACAGGCTTTGGGGTATGGCTACACCTTC. This encodes CSAGQALGYGYTF.

The J gene is TRBJ2-4, the V gene TRBV30, with D unresolved. V was shortened by 5 bases and J by 1 base, with 12 bases between the two germline ends. This CDR3 is 14 amino acids long. Germline CDR1 GTSNPN, CDR2 SVGIG (reference sequence). The CDR3 coding sequence is TGTGCCTGGGAAGACGGGTTGGCCAAAAACATTCAGTACTTC. Protein: CAWEDGLAKNIQYF.

The rearrangement joins TRBV28 to TRBJ2-1; 11 bases are shared with TRBD2. This CDR3 is built from 18 residues. V shed 3 bases, J shed 8 bases, and the junction held 15 bases outside the gene matches. The germline CDR1 and CDR2 sequences are MDHEN and SYDVKM. The CDR3 region has the DNA TGTGCCAGCAGTTTCGAACTTAGGTCTAGCGGGAGGACCGATGAGCAGTTCTTC. It yields the protein CASSFELRSSGRTDEQFF.

V usage is TRBV4-1 and J usage is TRBJ1-2; possibly TRBD1 for D (5 bases). CDR3 size: 19 residues. The V gene lost 0 bases and the J gene lost 2 bases, with 22 bases spanning the gap. Germline-derived CDR1 and CDR2 are MGHRA and YSYEKL. CDR3 in DNA: TGCGCCAGCAGCCAAGATAGAGGGAACCGGGGGACTTTGAACTATGGCTACACCTTC. Its translation is CASSQDRGNRGTLNYGYTF.

The chain couples TRBV28 to TRBJ2-5; maybe TRBD1 (5 bases). CDR1 and CDR2 from the germline V gene are MDHEN and SYDVKM. The CDR3 runs 14 residues. V was clipped by 3 bases and J by 2 bases, with 10 bases between them. The DNA of the CDR3 is TGTGCCAGCAGTTTGGGGCAGATACAAGAGACCCAGTACTTC. Translating it yields CASSLGQIQETQYF.

On this clone: The sample holds other DNA sequences that translate to the same CDR3. The J gene is TRBJ2-3, the V gene TRBV5-1; no clear D. V was shortened by 2 bases and J by 0 bases, with 10 bases between the two germline ends. The CDR3 length is 15 residues. Per germline, CDR1 SGHRS and CDR2 YFSETQ. CDR3 in amino acids: CASSFSGASTDTQYF. Here the CDR3 DNA reads TGCGCCAGCAGCTTTTCGGGTGCTAGCACAGATACGCAGTATTTT.

The V gene is TRBV7-2, the J gene TRBJ2-1; D perhaps matches TRBD1 (6 bases). V shed 5 bases and J shed 4 bases, with 9 bases lying between them. The CDR3 runs to 13 residues. Germline-derived CDR1 and CDR2 are SGHTA and FQGNSA. CDR3 nucleotides: TGTGCCAGCAGCCAACAGGGTTACAATGAGCAGTTCTTC. This translates into CASSQQGYNEQFF.

The V gene is TRBV25-1, the J gene TRBJ2-1; D gene uncertain. The CDR3 spans 12 residues. The V end was cut by 10 bases, the J end by 5 bases, with 12 bases between. The germline V gene has CDR1 MGHDK and CDR2 SYGVNS. CDR3 sequence: CATRTTDNEQFF. The CDR3 DNA is TGTGCCACCAGAACTACAGACAATGAGCAGTTCTTC. The full variable domain, rest sourced from reference TRBV25-1 and TRBJ2-1, is EADIYQTPRYLVIGTGKKITLECSQTMGHDKMYWYQQDPGMELHLIHYSYGVNSTEKGDLSSESTVSRIRTEHFPLTLESARPSHTSQYLCATRTTDNEQFFGPGTRLTVL.

In regard to this clone: Other DNA sequences in this sample translate to the same CDR3. This chain uses TRBV18 with TRBJ2-5; 9 bases align to TRBD2. The CDR3 is made up of 15 amino acids. Trimming removed 6 bases from V and 5 bases from J; junction bases left unmatched: 10. Germline V gene data show CDR1 as KGHSH and CDR2 as LQKENI. CDR3 in amino acids: CASSPGLAGRETQYF. The CDR3 DNA reads as TGTGCCAGCTCCCCGGGTCTAGCGGGACGGGAGACCCAGTACTTC.

The genes are TRBV11-2 and TRBJ2-1, with 8 nucleotides matching TRBD2. J was trimmed by 8 bases and V by 5 bases; bases with no gene match: 14. In germline, CDR1 is SGHAT, CDR2 FQNNGV. This CDR3 has 16 amino acids. The CDR3: CASSLRLAIREDEQFF. CDR3 nucleotide sequence: TGTGCCAGCAGCCTAAGACTAGCGATTCGTGAGGATGAGCAGTTCTTC.

The J gene is TRBJ1-1, the V gene TRBV28, with D possibly TRBD1 on 6 matching bases. The CDR3 runs 13 residues. The germline V gene has CDR1 MDHEN and CDR2 SYDVKM. V was trimmed by 6 bases and J by 8 bases, leaving 16 bases between them. CDR3 region: CASSRGTTSEAFF. CDR3 DNA sequence: TGTGCCAGCAGCCGCGGGACAACCTCAGAAGCTTTCTTT.

The chain employs TRBV7-6 and TRBJ1-4; D is unclear. Germline V lookup: CDR1 SGHVS, CDR2 FNYEAQ. V lost 5 bases and J 0 bases, leaving 10 bases between the germline ends. The length of the CDR3 is 15 residues. CDR3 in DNA: TGTGCCAGCAGCCCGAGGGTTGCAACTAATGAAAAACTGTTTTTT. It encodes CASSPRVATNEKLFF.

The rearrangement links TRBV2 to TRBJ2-3; no clear D gene. V lost 6 bases and J 1 base, leaving 14 bases between the germline ends. From germline, CDR1 is SNHLY and CDR2 FYNNEI. CDR3 length equals 15 residues. The CDR3 protein is CASSPTGLGTDTQYF. Written as DNA, the CDR3 is TGTGCCAGCAGCCCCACGGGCCTCGGCACAGATACGCAGTATTTT.

The genes are TRBV7-3 and TRBJ2-2; D may be TRBD2 (6 bases). Trimming cost V 5 bases and J 6 bases, with 16 bases left between them. The CDR3 length is 15 residues. CDR1 and CDR2 (germline): SGHTA, FQGTGA. CDR3 sequence: CASSPTRGRSGELFF. As DNA, the CDR3 is TGTGCCAGCAGCCCTACGCGGGGCAGGTCCGGGGAGCTGTTTTTT.

In its sample, this clone was seen a few times. V and J are TRBV11-1 and TRBJ2-3; D is uncertain. This CDR3 region has 17 residues. V gave up 1 base and J gave up 11 bases, with 25 bases separating them. Per the germline V gene, CDR1 is SGHAT and CDR2 is FQDESV (reference sequence). DNA of the CDR3: TGTGCCAGCAGCTTAGATTTAGCTTCCCCGGTTCGTGAAGGGCAGTATTTT. This sequence encodes CASSLDLASPVREGQYF.

The V gene is TRBV18, the J gene TRBJ1-1; unclear D gene. V was pared by 3 bases and J by 1 base, with 9 bases between. Germline loops: CDR1 KGHSH, CDR2 LQKENI. The CDR3 consists of 14 residues. Here the CDR3 DNA reads TGTGCCAGCTCACCCTCGCTAGAGAACACTGAAGCTTTCTTT. It yields the protein CASSPSLENTEAFF.

V is TRBV18 and J is TRBJ2-7; either TRBD1 or TRBD2 may supply D (5 bases each). Looked up from germline, CDR1 is KGHSH and CDR2 is LQKENI. The CDR3 has 15 residues. Trimming cost V 0 bases and J 0 bases, with 9 bases left between them. The CDR3 loop reads CASSPPGPHSYEQYF. The DNA of the CDR3 is TGTGCCAGCTCACCACCGGGACCGCACTCCTACGAGCAGTACTTC.

The chain uses TRBV11-3 and TRBJ2-1; 9 bases map to TRBD2. Losses at the gene ends were 2 bases for V and 6 bases for J; bases not matched to a gene: 11. From germline, CDR1 is SGHNT and CDR2 YENEEA. CDR3 length equals 17 residues. In DNA form, the CDR3 reads TGTGCCAGCAGCTTACCCCAGCGGGAGGAATCCGGCAATGAGCAGTTCTTC. Translation gives CASSLPQREESGNEQFF.